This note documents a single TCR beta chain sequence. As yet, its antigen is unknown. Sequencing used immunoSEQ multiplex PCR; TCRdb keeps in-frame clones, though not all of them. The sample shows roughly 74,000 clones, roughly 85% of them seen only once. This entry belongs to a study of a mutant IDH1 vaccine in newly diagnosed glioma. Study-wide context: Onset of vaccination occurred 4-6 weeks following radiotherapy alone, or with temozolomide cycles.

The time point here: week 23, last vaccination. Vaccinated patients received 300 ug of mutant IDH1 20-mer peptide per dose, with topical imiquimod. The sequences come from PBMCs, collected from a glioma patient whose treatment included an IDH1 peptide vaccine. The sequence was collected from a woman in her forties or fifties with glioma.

As DNA, the CDR3 is TGCGCCAGCAGCTTGCTAGCGGTAGTTTACAATGAGCAGTTCTTC. Its translation is CASSLLAVVYNEQFF. V gene TRBV5-1 combines with J gene TRBJ2-1, with 7 nucleotides matching TRBD2. The CDR3 extends over 15 amino acids. Trimming took 1 base from V and 4 from J; bases not matched to a gene: 5. Germline CDR1 SGHRS, CDR2 YFSETQ.